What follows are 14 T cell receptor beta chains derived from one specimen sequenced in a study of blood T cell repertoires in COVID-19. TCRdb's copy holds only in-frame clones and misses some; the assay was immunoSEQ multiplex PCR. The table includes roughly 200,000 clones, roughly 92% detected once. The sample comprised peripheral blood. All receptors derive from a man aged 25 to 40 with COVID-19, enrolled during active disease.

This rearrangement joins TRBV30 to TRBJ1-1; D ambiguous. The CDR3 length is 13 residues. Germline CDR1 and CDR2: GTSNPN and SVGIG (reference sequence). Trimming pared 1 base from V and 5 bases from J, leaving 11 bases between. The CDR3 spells CAWSELGRTEAFF. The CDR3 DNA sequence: TGTGCCTGGAGTGAGTTGGGGAGAACTGAAGCTTTCTTT.

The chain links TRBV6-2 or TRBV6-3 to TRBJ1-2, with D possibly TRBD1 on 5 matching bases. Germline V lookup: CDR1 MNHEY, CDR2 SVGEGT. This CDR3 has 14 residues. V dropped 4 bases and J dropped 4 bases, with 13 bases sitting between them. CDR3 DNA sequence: TGTGCCAGCAGTTCCACGGGGGGAGTCTATGGCTACACCTTC. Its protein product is CASSSTGGVYGYTF.

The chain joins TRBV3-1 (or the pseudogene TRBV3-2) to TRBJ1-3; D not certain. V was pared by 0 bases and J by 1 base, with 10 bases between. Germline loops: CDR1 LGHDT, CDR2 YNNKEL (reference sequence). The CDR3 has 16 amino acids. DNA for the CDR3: TGTGCCAGCAGCCAAGATGAGAGGTTGTCTGGAAACACCATATATTTT. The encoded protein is CASSQDERLSGNTIYF.

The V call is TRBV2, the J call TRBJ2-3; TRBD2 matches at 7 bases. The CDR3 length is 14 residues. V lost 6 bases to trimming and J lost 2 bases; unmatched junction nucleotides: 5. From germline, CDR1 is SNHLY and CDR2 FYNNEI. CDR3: CASRPGLNTDTQYF. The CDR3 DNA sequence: TGTGCCAGCAGACCGGGACTAAACACAGATACGCAGTATTTT.

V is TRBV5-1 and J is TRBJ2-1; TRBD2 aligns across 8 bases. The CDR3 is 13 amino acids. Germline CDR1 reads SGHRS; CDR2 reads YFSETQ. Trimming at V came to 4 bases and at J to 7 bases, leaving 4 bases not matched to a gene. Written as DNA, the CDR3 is TGCGCCAGCAGCAGGGGACTAGAGAATGAGCAGTTCTTC. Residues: CASSRGLENEQFF. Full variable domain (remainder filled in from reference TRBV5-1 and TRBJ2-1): KAGVTQTPRYLIKTRGQQVTLSCSPISGHRSVSWYQQTPGQGLQFLFEYFSETQRNKGNFPGRFSGRQFSNSRSEMNVSTLELGDSALYLCASSRGLENEQFFGPGTRLTVL.

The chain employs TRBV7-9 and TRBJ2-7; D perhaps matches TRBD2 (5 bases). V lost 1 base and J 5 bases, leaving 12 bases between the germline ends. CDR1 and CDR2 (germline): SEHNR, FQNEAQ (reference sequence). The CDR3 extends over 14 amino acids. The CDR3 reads CASSLEVGSDEQYF. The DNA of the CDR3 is TGTGCCAGCAGCTTAGAGGTCGGTAGCGACGAGCAGTACTTC.

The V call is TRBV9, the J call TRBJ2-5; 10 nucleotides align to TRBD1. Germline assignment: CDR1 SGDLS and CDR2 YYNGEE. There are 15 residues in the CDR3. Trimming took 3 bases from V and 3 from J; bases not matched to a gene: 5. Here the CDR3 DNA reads TGTGCCAGCAGCGCCCAAGGGACAGGGGAAGAGACCCAGTACTTC. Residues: CASSAQGTGEETQYF.

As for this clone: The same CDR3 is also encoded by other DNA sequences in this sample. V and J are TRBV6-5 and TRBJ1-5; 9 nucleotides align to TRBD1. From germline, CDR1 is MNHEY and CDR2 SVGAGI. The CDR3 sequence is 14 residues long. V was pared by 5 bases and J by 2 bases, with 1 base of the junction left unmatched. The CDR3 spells CASSRTGGNQPQHF. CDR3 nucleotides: TGTGCCAGCAGTAGGACAGGGGGCAATCAGCCCCAGCATTTT.

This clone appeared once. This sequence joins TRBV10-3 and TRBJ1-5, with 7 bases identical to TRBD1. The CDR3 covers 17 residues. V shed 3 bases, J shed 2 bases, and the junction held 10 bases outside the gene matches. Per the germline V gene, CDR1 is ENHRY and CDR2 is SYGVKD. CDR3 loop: CAISDRGQGVGNQPQHF. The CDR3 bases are TGTGCCATCAGTGACAGGGGTCAGGGGGTCGGCAATCAGCCCCAGCATTTT.

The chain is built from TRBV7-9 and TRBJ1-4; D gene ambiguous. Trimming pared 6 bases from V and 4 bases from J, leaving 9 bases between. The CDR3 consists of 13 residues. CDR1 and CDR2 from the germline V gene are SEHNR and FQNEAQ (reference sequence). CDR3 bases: TGTGCCAGCAGTCAAGCATTTAATGAAAAACTGTTTTTT. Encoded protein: CASSQAFNEKLFF. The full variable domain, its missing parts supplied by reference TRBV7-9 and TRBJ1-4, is DTGVSQNPRHKITKRGQNVTFRCDPISEHNRLYWYRQTLGQGPEFLTYFQNEAQLEKSRLLSDRFSAERPKGSFSTLEIQRTEQGDSAMYLCASSQAFNEKLFFGSGTQLSVL.

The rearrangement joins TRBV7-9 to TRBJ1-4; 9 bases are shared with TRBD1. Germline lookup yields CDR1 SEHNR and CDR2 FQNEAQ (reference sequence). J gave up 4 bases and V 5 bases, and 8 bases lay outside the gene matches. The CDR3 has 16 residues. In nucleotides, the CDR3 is TGTGCCAGCAGCGGCAAAGGGACAGGGAATAATGAAAAACTGTTTTTT. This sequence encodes CASSGKGTGNNEKLFF.

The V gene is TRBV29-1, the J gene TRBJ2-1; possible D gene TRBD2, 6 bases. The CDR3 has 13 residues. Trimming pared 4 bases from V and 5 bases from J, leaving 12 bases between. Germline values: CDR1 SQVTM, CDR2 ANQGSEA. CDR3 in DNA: TGCAGCGTTGGCCTAGCGAGAAACAATGAGCAGTTCTTC. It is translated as CSVGLARNNEQFF.

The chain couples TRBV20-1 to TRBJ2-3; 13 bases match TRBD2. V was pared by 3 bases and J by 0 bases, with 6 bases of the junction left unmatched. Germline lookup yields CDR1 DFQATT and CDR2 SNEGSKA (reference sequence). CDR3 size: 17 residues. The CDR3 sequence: CSASGLAGVPSTDTQYF. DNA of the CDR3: TGCAGTGCTAGTGGACTAGCGGGGGTTCCTAGCACAGATACGCAGTATTTT.

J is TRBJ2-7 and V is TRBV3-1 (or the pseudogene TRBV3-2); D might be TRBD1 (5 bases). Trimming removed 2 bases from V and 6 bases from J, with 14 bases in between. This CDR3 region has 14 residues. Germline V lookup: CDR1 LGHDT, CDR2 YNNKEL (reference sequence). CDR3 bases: TGTGCCAGCAGCCAATTCGGTCAGGGCGGCGAGCAGTACTTC. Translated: CASSQFGQGGEQYF.